The rows below give T cell receptor beta chains drawn from one sample of a study of response to subunit inactivated influenza vaccine. TCRdb re-analysed the RT-PCR reads in MiXCR, keeping a single row per CDR3 protein. The sample has fewer than 600,000 distinct CDR3 sequences, 6% to 9% seen once; the top ten hold around 13%. Sample: PBMCs from blood, taken around 25 months after vaccination. All receptors derive from a man between 45 and 75 years old who received an inactivated influenza vaccine. CDR3s include the opening cysteine and the closing phenylalanine or tryptophan. The order of the fields is CDR3 length, D gene, J gene, clone size, V gene, CDR3 protein, CDR3 DNA. The D gene is left open where the match is weak. For some rows the clone size is stated as once, few or many, or as a class when expanded; others skip it.

>14|-|TRBJ2-7|many|TRBV7-2
CASSLVDSSYEQYF
TGTGCCAGCAGCTTGGTGGATAGCTCCTACGAGCAGTACTTC
>14|-|TRBJ2-7|few|TRBV2
CASSEMPARGEQYF
TGTGCCAGCAGTGAGATGCCAGCTCGTGGCGAGCAGTACTTC
>14|TRBD1|TRBJ2-7|-|TRBV29-1
CSVGYRGRRNEQYF
TGCAGCGTTGGATACAGGGGGCGCAGGAACGAGCAGTACTTC
>15|TRBD1|TRBJ2-2|many|TRBV5-1
CASSLTGGDTGELFF
TGCGCCAGCAGCTTAACAGGGGGCGACACCGGGGAGCTGTTTTTT
>15|TRBD1|TRBJ1-1|-|TRBV13
CASSLGGRGLTEAFF
TGTGCCAGCAGCTTAGGGGGTAGGGGGCTGACTGAAGCTTTCTTT
>13|-|TRBJ2-1|-|TRBV14
CASSQDTAGKQFF
TGTGCCAGCAGCCAAGATACGGCGGGTAAGCAGTTCTTC
>15|-|TRBJ2-3|few|TRBV7-9
CASSLGWRTTDTQYF
TGTGCCAGCAGCTTAGGCTGGAGGACCACAGATACGCAGTATTTT
>15|TRBD1|TRBJ2-5|-|TRBV27
CASSFGTGYQETQYF
TGTGCCAGCAGTTTTGGGACAGGGTACCAAGAGACCCAGTACTTC
>11|-|TRBJ2-4|many|TRBV20-1
CSARGGPWAYF
TGCAGTGCTAGAGGGGGACCTTGGGCGTACTTC
>15|TRBD2|TRBJ2-3|many|TRBV7-9
CASSSPAGTADTQYF
TGTGCCAGCAGCTCCCCAGCGGGAACAGCAGATACGCAGTATTTT
>14|-|TRBJ2-1|-|TRBV20-1
CSAQTGSGYNEQFF
TGCAGTGCTCAGACCGGGTCAGGCTACAATGAGCAGTTCTTC
>12|-|TRBJ2-1|many|TRBV29-1
CSVRGFYNEQFF
TGCAGCGTTCGGGGGTTCTACAATGAGCAGTTCTTC
>18|TRBD1|TRBJ2-7|many|TRBV5-1
CASSLYATGGSESSQQYF
TGCGCCAGCAGCTTGTACGCGACAGGGGGATCTGAATCTTCGCAGCAGTACTTC
>14|-|TRBJ2-7|many|TRBV4-3
CASSQDQGPYEQYF
TGCGCCAGCAGCCAAGACCAGGGGCCCTACGAGCAGTACTTC
>13|-|TRBJ2-5|-|TRBV29-1
CSVERRLKETQYF
TGCAGCGTTGAACGGCGGTTAAAAGAGACCCAGTACTTC
>16|-|TRBJ2-7|few|TRBV7-3
CASSLRGGTGIHEQYF
TGTGCCAGCAGCTTAAGAGGGGGGACGGGGATCCACGAGCAGTACTTC
>10|TRBD2|TRBJ2-1|many|TRBV6-2/TRBV6-3
CASWGGEQFF
TGTGCCAGTTGGGGGGGGGAGCAGTTCTTC
>16|-|TRBJ1-5|few|TRBV5-6
CASSLASRVGNQPQHF
TGTGCCAGCAGCTTGGCCAGCAGGGTTGGCAATCAGCCCCAGCATTTT
>13|TRBD2|TRBJ2-5|-|TRBV6-1
CASRGLAGETQYF
TGTGCCAGCAGGGGACTAGCTGGAGAGACCCAGTACTTC
>15|TRBD1|TRBJ2-7|few|TRBV5-1
CASSLGGTGTHEQYF
TGCGCCAGCAGCCTGGGCGGGACAGGGACCCACGAGCAGTACTTC
>14|-|TRBJ2-7|many|TRBV12-3/TRBV12-4
CASSFRGRDYEQYF
TGTGCCAGCAGTTTCCGCGGCAGGGACTACGAGCAGTACTTC
>11|-|TRBJ2-3|many|TRBV29-1
CSVAGKDTQYF
TGCAGCGTTGCCGGCAAGGATACGCAGTATTTT
>16|TRBD2|TRBJ2-1|many|TRBV28
CASSLWASGIRNEQFF
TGTGCCAGCAGTTTATGGGCTAGCGGGATCAGGAATGAGCAGTTCTTC
>12|-|TRBJ2-7|-|TRBV20-1
CSATGQPYEQYF
TGCAGTGCTACCGGACAGCCATACGAGCAGTACTTC
>15|TRBD1|TRBJ2-7|-|TRBV9
CASSPTGTGGEEQYF
TGTGCCAGCAGCCCGACCGGGACAGGGGGCGAGGAGCAGTACTTC
>18|-|TRBJ2-3|few|TRBV9
CASSHPVWTTSSTDTQYF
TGTGCCAGCAGCCATCCCGTTTGGACTACCTCTAGCACAGATACGCAGTATTTT
>13|TRBD1|TRBJ1-1|few|TRBV3-1
CASSTTGTTEAFF
TGTGCCAGCAGCACGACAGGGACCACTGAAGCTTTCTTT
>15|-|TRBJ1-2|many|TRBV6-1
CASSNSGADLILDSF
TGTGCCAGCAGTAATTCCGGGGCCGATCTGATTCTGGATTCCTTC
>14|-|TRBJ1-1|-|TRBV3-1
CASSQPPRVTEAFF
TGTGCCAGCAGCCAGCCACCCAGGGTAACTGAAGCTTTCTTT
>14|-|TRBJ2-2|many|TRBV10-2
CASSTGADTGELFF
TGCGCCAGCAGCACGGGGGCCGACACCGGGGAGCTGTTTTTT
>14|-|TRBJ1-5|few|TRBV24-1
CATSKTGPNQPQHF
TGTGCCACCAGTAAAACAGGGCCTAATCAGCCCCAGCATTTT
>14|-|TRBJ1-1|-|TRBV15
CATSSLRGGTEAFF
TGTGCCACCAGCAGTCTCCGAGGGGGCACTGAAGCTTTCTTT
>15|TRBD2|TRBJ2-3|few|TRBV6-5
CASSYSLAEVDTQYF
TGTGCCAGCAGTTACTCACTAGCGGAGGTGGATACGCAGTATTTT
>14|-|TRBJ1-3|-|TRBV20-1
CSARTPGAGNTIYF
TGCAGTGCTAGAACTCCAGGGGCTGGAAACACCATATATTTT
>13|-|TRBJ1-2|few|TRBV5-8
CASSRTSSGGYTF
TGTGCCAGCAGCCGGACCTCCTCGGGTGGCTACACCTTC
>15|-|TRBJ1-4|few|TRBV7-9
CASSPGRLFSEKLFF
TGTGCCAGCAGCCCTGGACGGCTTTTCTCTGAAAAACTGTTTTTT
>14|-|TRBJ2-3|many|TRBV5-1
CASSLGQSTDTQYF
TGCGCCAGCAGCTTGGGACAGAGCACAGATACGCAGTATTTT
>14|TRBD1|TRBJ2-7|-|TRBV5-1
CANQKGQGSYEQYF
TGCGCCAACCAAAAAGGACAGGGGTCCTACGAGCAGTACTTC
>15|-|TRBJ2-7|few|TRBV6-1
CASSPTPSDGYEQYF
TGTGCCAGCAGTCCGACCCCCTCGGATGGCTACGAGCAGTACTTC
>19|-|TRBJ2-6|few|TRBV4-3
CASSQQVRGRTSGANVLTF
TGCGCCAGCAGCCAACAGGTGCGGGGAAGGACTTCTGGGGCCAACGTCCTGACTTTC
>16|-|TRBJ2-7|few|TRBV4-3
CASSSFAGTDVYEQYF
TGCGCCAGCAGCAGTTTTGCCGGGACGGATGTTTACGAGCAGTACTTC
>16|TRBD1|TRBJ1-5|few|TRBV12-3/TRBV12-4
CASTAGTGIRDQPQHF
TGTGCCAGCACCGCGGGGACAGGAATCCGGGATCAGCCCCAGCATTTT
>13|-|TRBJ1-1|few|TRBV20-1
CSAYNAMNTEAFF
TGCAGTGCGTACAACGCCATGAACACTGAAGCTTTCTTT
>15|-|TRBJ2-3|few|TRBV6-2/TRBV6-3
CASSYGLKNTDTQYF
TGTGCCAGCAGTTACGGTCTAAAAAACACAGATACGCAGTATTTT
>15|-|TRBJ2-5|few|TRBV5-1
CASSLAAGNWETQYF
TGCGCCAGCAGCTTGGCCGCGGGGAATTGGGAGACCCAGTACTTC
>15|TRBD1|TRBJ2-7|-|TRBV20-1
CSATMGAGGSYEQYF
TGCAGTGCGACAATGGGGGCAGGGGGCTCCTACGAGCAGTACTTC
>15|TRBD2|TRBJ2-1|-|TRBV5-4
CASRKTSGTYNEQFF
TGTGCCAGCAGGAAGACTAGCGGGACCTACAATGAGCAGTTCTTC
>16|TRBD1|TRBJ1-2|-|TRBV10-3
CAISPGQASSLDGYTF
TGTGCCATCAGTCCGGGACAGGCCTCTTCCCTCGATGGCTACACCTTC
>16|TRBD1|TRBJ2-2|-|TRBV9
CASSPKTGIIAGELFF
TGTGCCAGCAGCCCAAAGACAGGGATCATAGCCGGGGAGCTGTTTTTT
>18|TRBD2|TRBJ2-7|few|TRBV6-4
CASSDSIGAGGSSYEQYF
TGTGCCAGCAGTGACTCGATCGGAGCGGGAGGTAGCTCCTACGAGCAGTACTTC
>13|-|TRBJ2-1|few|TRBV7-2
CASSIGSYNEQFF
TGTGCCAGCAGCATAGGGAGCTACAATGAGCAGTTCTTC
>16|-|TRBJ2-2|many|TRBV5-1
CASPTSRRWDTGELFF
TGCGCCAGCCCGACATCAAGACGGTGGGACACCGGGGAGCTGTTTTTT
>15|-|TRBJ2-5|few|TRBV18
CASSPPGTTQETQYF
TGTGCCAGCTCACCACCCGGGACAACGCAAGAGACCCAGTACTTC